A selection of T cell receptor beta chains follows, all from one sample in a study of early T cells in non-severe SARS-CoV-2 infection. Each CDR3 protein is one row after TCRdb ran MiXCR on the 5' RACE reads. Of tens of thousands of distinct CDR3 sequences in the sample, around 11% were seen once. The specimen comprised whole blood, sampled at baseline. Receptor source: an adult who was a healthcare worker with PCR-confirmed SARS-CoV-2 infection or an uninfected control (not recorded which). Both conserved end residues are part of each CDR3. Each record gives: V gene, J gene, CDR3 protein.

TRBV5-1	TRBJ2-1	CASARPSSYNEQFF
TRBV6-1	TRBJ1-2	CASSETDRNYGYTF
TRBV28	TRBJ2-7	CASIQNHGPQSYEQYF
TRBV11-2	TRBJ2-3	CASSLSRGVDTQYF
TRBV4-3	TRBJ2-5	CASSPTGTLAGETQYF
TRBV20-1	TRBJ1-3	CSARAANTIYF
TRBV9	TRBJ1-1	CASRVDETNTEAFF
TRBV11-3	TRBJ2-1	CASSLGQAGGNEQFF
TRBV7-6	TRBJ2-7	CASSLAGFEQYF
TRBV10-3	TRBJ1-1	CAISRGQGDTEAFF
TRBV2	TRBJ1-6	CASSRWTATNNSPLHF
TRBV5-5	TRBJ1-5	CASSLARSTPQHF
TRBV14	TRBJ2-3	CASSQVGGGRTDTQYF
TRBV7-9	TRBJ2-7	CASSSRDSSYEQYF
TRBV6-1	TRBJ2-3	CASTGFPSTDTQYF
TRBV5-6	TRBJ2-3	CASSFGRTDTQYF
TRBV6-2/TRBV6-3	TRBJ2-7	CASSSREFYEQYF
TRBV6-6	TRBJ1-2	CASRGGQGASNYGYTF
TRBV5-6	TRBJ2-4	CASSPQGAHKNIQYF
TRBV6-6	TRBJ1-1	CASRKDRGVGETEAFF